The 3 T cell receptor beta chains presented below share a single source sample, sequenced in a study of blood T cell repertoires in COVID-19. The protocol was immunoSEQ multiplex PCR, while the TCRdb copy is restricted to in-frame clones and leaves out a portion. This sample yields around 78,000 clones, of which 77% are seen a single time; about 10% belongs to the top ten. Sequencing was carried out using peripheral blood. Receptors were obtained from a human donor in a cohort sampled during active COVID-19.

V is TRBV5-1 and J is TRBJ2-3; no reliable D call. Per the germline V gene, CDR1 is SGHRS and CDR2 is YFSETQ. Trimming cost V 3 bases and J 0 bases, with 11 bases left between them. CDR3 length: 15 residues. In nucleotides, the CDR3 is TGCGCCAGCAGCTATTATGGCTCCAGCACAGATACGCAGTATTTT. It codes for CASSYYGSSTDTQYF. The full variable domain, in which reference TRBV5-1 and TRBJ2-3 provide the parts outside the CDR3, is KAGVTQTPRYLIKTRGQQVTLSCSPISGHRSVSWYQQTPGQGLQFLFEYFSETQRNKGNFPGRFSGRQFSNSRSEMNVSTLELGDSALYLCASSYYGSSTDTQYFGPGTRLTVL.

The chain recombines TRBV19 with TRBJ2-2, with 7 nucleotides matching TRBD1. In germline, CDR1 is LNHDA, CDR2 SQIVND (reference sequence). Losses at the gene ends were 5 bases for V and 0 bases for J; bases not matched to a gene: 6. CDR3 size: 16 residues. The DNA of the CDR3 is TGTGCCAGTAGTGTCAGGGGGTTCGCGAACACCGGGGAGCTGTTTTTT. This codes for CASSVRGFANTGELFF.

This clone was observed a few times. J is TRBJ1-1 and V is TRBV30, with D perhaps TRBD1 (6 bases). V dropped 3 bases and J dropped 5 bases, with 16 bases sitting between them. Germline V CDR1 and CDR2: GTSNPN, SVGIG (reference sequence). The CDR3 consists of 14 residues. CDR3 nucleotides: TGTGCCTGGAGCCAATACAGGGTAAGGACTGAAGCTTTCTTT. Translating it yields CAWSQYRVRTEAFF.